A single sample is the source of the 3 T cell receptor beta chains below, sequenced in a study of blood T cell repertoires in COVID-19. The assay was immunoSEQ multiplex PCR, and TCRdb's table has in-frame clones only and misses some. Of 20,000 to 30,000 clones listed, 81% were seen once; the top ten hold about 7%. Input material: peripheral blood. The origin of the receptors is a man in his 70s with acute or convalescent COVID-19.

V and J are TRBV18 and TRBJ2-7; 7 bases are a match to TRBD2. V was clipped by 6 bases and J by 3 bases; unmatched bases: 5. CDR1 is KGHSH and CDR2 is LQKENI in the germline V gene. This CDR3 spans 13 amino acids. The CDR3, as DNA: TGTGCCAGCTCTTGGGAGGGACGCTACGAGCAGTACTTC. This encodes CASSWEGRYEQYF.

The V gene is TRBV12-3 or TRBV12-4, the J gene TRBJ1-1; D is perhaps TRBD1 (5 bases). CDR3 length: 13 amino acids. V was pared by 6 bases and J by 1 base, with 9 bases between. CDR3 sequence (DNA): TGTGCCAGCAGCTTCGGACAGAACACTGAAGCTTTCTTT. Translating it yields CASSFGQNTEAFF.

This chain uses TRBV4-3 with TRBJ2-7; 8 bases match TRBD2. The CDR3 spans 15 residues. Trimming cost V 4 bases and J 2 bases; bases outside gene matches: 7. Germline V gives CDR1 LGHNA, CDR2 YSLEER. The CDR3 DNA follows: TGCGCCAGCAGCCTCCAAGCGGGAGCGACCTACGAGCAGTACTTC. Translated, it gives CASSLQAGATYEQYF.